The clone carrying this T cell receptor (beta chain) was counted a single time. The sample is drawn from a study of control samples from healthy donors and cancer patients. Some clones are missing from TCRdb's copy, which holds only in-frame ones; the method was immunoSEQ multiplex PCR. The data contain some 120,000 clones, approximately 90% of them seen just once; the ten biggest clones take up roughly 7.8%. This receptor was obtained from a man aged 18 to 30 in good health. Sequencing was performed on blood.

CDR3 sequence (DNA): TGCGCCAGCGGCCAGGGGGAGGCCTACGAGCAGTACTTC. It encodes CASGQGEAYEQYF. The chain employs TRBV10-2 and TRBJ2-7; D may be TRBD1 (7 bases). There are 13 residues in the CDR3. Trimming removed 8 bases at V and 2 bases at J, with 13 bases between. Per the germline V gene, CDR1 is WSHSY and CDR2 is SAAADI.